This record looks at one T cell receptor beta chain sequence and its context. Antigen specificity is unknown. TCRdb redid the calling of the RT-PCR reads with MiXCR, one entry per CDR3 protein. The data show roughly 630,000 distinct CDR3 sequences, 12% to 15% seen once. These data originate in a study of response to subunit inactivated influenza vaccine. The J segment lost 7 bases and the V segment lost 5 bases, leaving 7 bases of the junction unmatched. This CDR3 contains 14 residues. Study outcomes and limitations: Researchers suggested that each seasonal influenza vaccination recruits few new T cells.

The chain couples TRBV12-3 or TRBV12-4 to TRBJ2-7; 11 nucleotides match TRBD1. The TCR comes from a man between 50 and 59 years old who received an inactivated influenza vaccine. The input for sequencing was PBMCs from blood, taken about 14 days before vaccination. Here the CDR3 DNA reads TGTGCCAGCAGTGGGGGACAGGGGGGGTGGGAGCAGTACTTC. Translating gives CASSGGQGGWEQYF.